The 15 T cell receptor beta chains below were found in one sample sequenced in a study of beta chain features in type 1 diabetes. Overall study results and limits: Among all four CD4+ subsets, Type 1 diabetes patients had TCRB CDR3s that were moderately but significantly shorter.

The sequenced template was cDNA made from the entire isolated RNA. Using immunoSEQ multiplex PCR, the repertoire was profiled, and TCRdb retains in-frame clones only, with some absent. The sample consists of about 160,000 clones, roughly 9% of them appearing once. These receptors' antigens are unknown. The material sequenced was central memory CD4+ T cells from blood. Source of these receptors: a young woman with type 1 diabetes.

This clone showed up just a few times. The chain carries TRBV6-5 and TRBJ1-1; no firm D call. The germline CDR1 and CDR2 sequences are MNHEY and SVGAGI. CDR3 size: 15 residues. V was trimmed by 8 bases and J by 0 bases, leaving 16 bases between them. The DNA for the CDR3 is TGTGCCAGCTCCCCGTCGCACACCCTGAACACTGAAGCTTTCTTT. It yields the protein CASSPSHTLNTEAFF.

On this clone: Other nucleotide sequences in the sample specify the same CDR3. This rearrangement joins TRBV6-5 to TRBJ1-5, with D possibly matching TRBD1 (6 bases). Trimming took off 0 bases at V and 7 bases at J, with 10 bases between the two ends. The CDR3 consists of 14 residues. CDR1 and CDR2 from the germline V gene are MNHEY and SVGAGI. CDR3 region: CASSYSTGGQPQHF. As DNA, the CDR3 is TGTGCCAGCAGTTACTCGACAGGCGGACAGCCCCAGCATTTT.

This sequence joins TRBV27 and TRBJ1-2; 10 bases are shared with TRBD1. The CDR3 spans 15 residues. V gave up 5 bases and J gave up 4 bases; unmatched junction bases: 7. The germline V gene has CDR1 MNHEY and CDR2 SMNVEV (reference sequence). In DNA form, the CDR3 reads TGTGCCAGCAGTAGGTCGGGACAGGGGACCTATGGCTACACCTTC. Protein: CASSRSGQGTYGYTF.

The sample holds a few counts of this clone. The V call is TRBV18, the J call TRBJ2-2; D possibly corresponds to TRBD2 (5 bases). Germline CDR1 is KGHSH and CDR2 is LQKENI. The CDR3 contains 16 residues. Deletions cut 0 bases from V and 3 bases from J, with 11 bases between. CDR3 in DNA: TGTGCCAGCTCACCACCGTCTTCGCGGGACACCGGGGAGCTGTTTTTT. Protein: CASSPPSSRDTGELFF.

The CDR3 sequence is CASSEGGTTEQYF. The DNA for the CDR3 is TGCGCCAGCAGTGAGGGAGGGACTACCGAGCAGTACTTC. The rearrangement joins TRBV10-1 to TRBJ2-7, with TRBD2 identical over 7 bases. With V trimmed by 2 bases and J by 6 bases, 4 bases remained unmatched. Germline assignment: CDR1 WNHNN and CDR2 SYGVQD (reference sequence). The CDR3 is 13 amino acids.

The chain has TRBV5-1 and TRBJ1-2, with TRBD1 as a possible D gene (6 bases). Germline CDR1 SGHRS, CDR2 YFSETQ. Trimming left V 4 bases short and J 0 bases short, with 13 bases between. The CDR3 is 15 residues long. The CDR3 DNA is TGCGCCAGCAGCCCGCTGGACAGAGCTAACTATGGCTACACCTTC. This codes for CASSPLDRANYGYTF.

This clone has only a few counts. This chain links TRBV28 with TRBJ2-7; TRBD1 is a possible D gene (5 bases). V was shortened by 6 bases and J by 3 bases, with 9 bases between the two germline ends. CDR3 length equals 12 residues. In germline, CDR1 is MDHEN, CDR2 SYDVKM. The CDR3, as DNA: TGTGCCAGCAGGGACACATTCTACGAGCAGTACTTC. Translation gives CASRDTFYEQYF. The full variable domain, with the rest looked up from reference TRBV28 and TRBJ2-7, is DVKVTQSSRYLVKRTGEKVFLECVQDMDHENMFWYRQDPGLGLRLIYFSYDVKMKEKGDIPEGYSVSREKKERFSLILESASTNQTSMYLCASRDTFYEQYFGPGTRLTVT.

This clone has just a few counts. The V and J genes are TRBV28 and TRBJ2-6, with TRBD1 identical over 9 bases. This CDR3 is 17 amino acids long. The germline V gene encodes CDR1 MDHEN and CDR2 SYDVKM. After removal of 6 bases from V and 1 base from J, the junction contained 7 bases not matched to a gene. The CDR3 nucleotides read TGTGCCAGCAGCTCGGGACAGGGTGTTTCTGGGGCCAACGTCCTGACTTTC. It encodes CASSSGQGVSGANVLTF.

This clone was found a few times. The chain uses TRBV4-1 and TRBJ2-3, with TRBD2 identical over 11 bases. The V segment lost 1 base and the J segment 8 bases; nucleotides outside the gene matches: 5. This CDR3 region has 15 residues. Per the germline V gene, CDR1 is MGHRA and CDR2 is YSYEKL. The chain's CDR3 is CASSQVLAGVGTQYF. Here the CDR3 DNA reads TGCGCCAGCAGCCAAGTACTAGCGGGAGTGGGTACGCAGTATTTT.

In this sample, this clone turned up many times. The rearrangement uses TRBV6-5 and TRBJ1-4, with TRBD1 identical over 7 bases. The CDR3 spans 14 residues. CDR1 is MNHEY, CDR2 SVGAGI, per germline. The V and J ends lost 4 bases and 8 bases, in that order; junction bases with no gene match: 7. The CDR3 region is CASSLGPRGEKLFF. CDR3 in DNA: TGTGCCAGCAGTTTGGGCCCCAGGGGGGAAAAACTGTTTTTT.

This clone appeared a few times. The gene calls are TRBV6-5 and TRBJ2-6; D unresolved. The CDR3 loop spans 15 amino acids. The V gene's germline CDR1 is MNHEY and CDR2 SVGAGI. Trimming stripped 3 bases from V and 0 bases from J, with 6 bases between. The CDR3 region is CASSYSYSGANVLTF. The CDR3, as DNA: TGTGCCAGCAGTTATAGTTACTCTGGGGCCAACGTCCTGACTTTC.

This clone was seen only a few times. J is TRBJ1-4 and V is TRBV30; 8 bases are a match to TRBD1. The CDR3 consists of 13 residues. Germline V gene sequence: CDR1 GTSNPN, CDR2 SVGIG (reference sequence). V lost 4 bases to trimming and J lost 7 bases; unmatched junction nucleotides: 5. In DNA, the CDR3 is TGTGCCTGGAAGACTGGGACAGGTGAAAAACTGTTTTTT. Translated: CAWKTGTGEKLFF. Full variable domain (missing parts from reference TRBV30 and TRBJ1-4): SQTIHQWPATLVQPVGSPLSLECTVEGTSNPNLYWYRQAAGRGLQLLFYSVGIGQISSEVPQNLSASRPQDRQFILSSKKLLLSDSGFYLCAWKTGTGEKLFFGSGTQLSVL.

This clone was counted between two and nine times. The CDR3 DNA sequence: TGTGCCAGCTCACCACCGAAGTCAGGGGGAACAGATACGCAGTATTTT. Translating gives CASSPPKSGGTDTQYF. The gene calls are TRBV18 and TRBJ2-3; TRBD1 matches 7 bases. With 0 bases clipped from V and 3 bases from J, the junction kept 6 bases outside the gene matches. The CDR3 consists of 16 residues. Germline CDR1 reads KGHSH; CDR2 reads LQKENI.

J is TRBJ2-5 and V is TRBV30, with 8 nucleotides matching TRBD2. The CDR3 is 14 residues long. V shed 8 bases and J 1 base; nucleotides not matched to a gene: 9. Germline CDR1 GTSNPN, CDR2 SVGIG (reference sequence). The DNA for the CDR3 is TGTGCCAGTAGCGGGATGGTGGGCCAAGAGACCCAGTACTTC. It encodes CASSGMVGQETQYF. The full variable domain, in which reference TRBV30 and TRBJ2-5 provide the parts outside the CDR3, is SQTIHQWPATLVQPVGSPLSLECTVEGTSNPNLYWYRQAAGRGLQLLFYSVGIGQISSEVPQNLSASRPQDRQFILSSKKLLLSDSGFYLCASSGMVGQETQYFGPGTRLLVL.

This chain connects TRBV14 to TRBJ1-2; D may be TRBD1 (5 bases). V was trimmed by 4 bases and J by 4 bases, leaving 7 bases between them. This CDR3 has 12 residues. CDR1 and CDR2 (germline): SGHDN, FVKESK. The CDR3 nucleotides are TGTGCCAGCAGCCCGCAGGGCTATGGCTACACCTTC. Amino acid sequence: CASSPQGYGYTF.